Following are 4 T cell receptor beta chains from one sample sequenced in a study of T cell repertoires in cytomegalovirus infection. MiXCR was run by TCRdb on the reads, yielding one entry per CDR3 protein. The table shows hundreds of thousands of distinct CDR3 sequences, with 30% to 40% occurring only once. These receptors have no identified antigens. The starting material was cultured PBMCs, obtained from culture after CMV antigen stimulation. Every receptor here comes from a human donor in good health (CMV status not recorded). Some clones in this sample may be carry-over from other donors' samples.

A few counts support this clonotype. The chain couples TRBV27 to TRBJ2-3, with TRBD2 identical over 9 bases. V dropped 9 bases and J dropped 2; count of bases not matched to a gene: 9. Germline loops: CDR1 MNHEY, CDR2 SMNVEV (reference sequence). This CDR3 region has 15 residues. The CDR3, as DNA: TGTGCCAGTACCAGCGGGGGGCGATCCACAGATACGCAGTATTTT. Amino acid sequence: CASTSGGRSTDTQYF.

As DNA, the CDR3 is TGTGCCAGCAGTTATCCGGACAGCCAAGAGACCCAGTACTTC. This encodes CASSYPDSQETQYF. The V call is TRBV6-2 or TRBV6-3, the J call TRBJ2-5; tentatively, D is TRBD1 (6 bases). Germline values: CDR1 MNHEY, CDR2 SVGEGT. The V end lost 3 bases, the J end lost 1 base, and 9 bases lay between the germline ends. The CDR3 extends over 14 amino acids.

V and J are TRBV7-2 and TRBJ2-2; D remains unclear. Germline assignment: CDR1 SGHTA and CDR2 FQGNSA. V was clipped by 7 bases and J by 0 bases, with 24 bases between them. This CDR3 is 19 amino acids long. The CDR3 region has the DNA TGTGCCAGCACCCTCGGGTGGCCAGAACTCTTCGCGAACACCGGGGAGCTGTTTTTT. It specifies CASTLGWPELFANTGELFF.

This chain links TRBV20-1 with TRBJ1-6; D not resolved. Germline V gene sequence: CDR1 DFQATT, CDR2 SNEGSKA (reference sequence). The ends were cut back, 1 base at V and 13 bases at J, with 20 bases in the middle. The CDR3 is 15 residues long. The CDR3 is CSARVIGGEGMPLHF. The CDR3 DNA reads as TGCAGTGCTAGAGTTATTGGCGGGGAGGGTATGCCCCTCCACTTT.